This T cell receptor (beta chain) emerged from a study of T cell responses to AZD1222 COVID-19 vaccine. Trimming took off 1 base at V and 3 bases at J, with 9 bases between the two ends. Germline CDR1 LGHNA, CDR2 YNFKEQ. This CDR3 has 14 amino acids. The data were produced by immunoSEQ multiplex PCR, yet TCRdb's version contains in-frame clones alone and is incomplete. This table has about 100,000 clones, around nine tenths appearing once. This sequence joins TRBV4-2 and TRBJ1-1; D is possibly TRBD1 (6 bases). The clonotype originates from an adult in good health. This specimen consisted of peripheral blood, obtained on day 0 of AZD1222 vaccination. The DNA for the CDR3 is TGTGCCAGCAGCCAAGGACAGGCGGACACTGAAGCTTTCTTT. Translated: CASSQGQADTEAFF.